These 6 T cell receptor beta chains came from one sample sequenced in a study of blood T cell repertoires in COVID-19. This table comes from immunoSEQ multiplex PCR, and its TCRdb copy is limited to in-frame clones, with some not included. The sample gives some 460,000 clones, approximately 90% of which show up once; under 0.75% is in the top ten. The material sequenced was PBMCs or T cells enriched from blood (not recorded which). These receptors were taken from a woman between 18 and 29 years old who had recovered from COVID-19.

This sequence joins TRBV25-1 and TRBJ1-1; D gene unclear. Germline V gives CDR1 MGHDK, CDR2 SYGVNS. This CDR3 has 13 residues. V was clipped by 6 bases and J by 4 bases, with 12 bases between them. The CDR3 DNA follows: TGTGCCAGCAGCTACAGAGCCTCCACTGAAGCTTTCTTT. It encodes CASSYRASTEAFF. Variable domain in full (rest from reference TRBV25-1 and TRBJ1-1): EADIYQTPRYLVIGTGKKITLECSQTMGHDKMYWYQQDPGMELHLIHYSYGVNSTEKGDLSSESTVSRIRTEHFPLTLESARPSHTSQYLCASSYRASTEAFFGQGTRLTVV.

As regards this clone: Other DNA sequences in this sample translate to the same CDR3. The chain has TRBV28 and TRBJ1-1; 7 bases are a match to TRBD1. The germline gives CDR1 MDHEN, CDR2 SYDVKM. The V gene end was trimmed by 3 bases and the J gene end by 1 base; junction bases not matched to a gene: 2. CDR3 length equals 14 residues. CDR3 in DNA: TGTGCCAGCAGTTTCCCAGGGGGGAACACTGAAGCTTTCTTT. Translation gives CASSFPGGNTEAFF.

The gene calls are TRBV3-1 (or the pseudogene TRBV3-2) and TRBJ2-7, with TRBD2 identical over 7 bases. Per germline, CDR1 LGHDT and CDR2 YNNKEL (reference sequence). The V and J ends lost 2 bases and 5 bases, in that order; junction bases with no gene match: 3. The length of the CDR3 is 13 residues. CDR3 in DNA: TGTGCCAGCAGCCAACGGGGAGGGAACGAGCAGTACTTC. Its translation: CASSQRGGNEQYF.

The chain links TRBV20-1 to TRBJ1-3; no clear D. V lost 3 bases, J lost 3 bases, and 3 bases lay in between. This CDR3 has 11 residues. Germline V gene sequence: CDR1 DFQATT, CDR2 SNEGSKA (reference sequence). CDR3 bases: TGCAGTGCTAGGAGTGGAAACACCATATATTTT. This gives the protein CSARSGNTIYF.

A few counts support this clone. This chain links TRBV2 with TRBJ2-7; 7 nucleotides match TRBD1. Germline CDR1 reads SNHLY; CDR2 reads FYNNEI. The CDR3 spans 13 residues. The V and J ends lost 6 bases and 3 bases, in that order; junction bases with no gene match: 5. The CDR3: CASSLQGYYEQYF. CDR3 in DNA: TGTGCCAGCAGCTTACAGGGGTACTACGAGCAGTACTTC.

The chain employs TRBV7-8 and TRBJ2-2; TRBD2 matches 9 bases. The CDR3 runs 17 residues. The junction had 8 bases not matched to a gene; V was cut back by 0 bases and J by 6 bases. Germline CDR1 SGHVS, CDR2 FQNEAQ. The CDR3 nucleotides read TGTGCCAGCAGCTTAGCGTTCCGTAGCGGGGGCGCCGGGGAGCTGTTTTTT. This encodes CASSLAFRSGGAGELFF. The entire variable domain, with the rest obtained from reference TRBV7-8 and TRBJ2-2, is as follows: GAGVSQSPRYKVAKRGQDVALRCDPISGHVSLFWYQQALGQGPEFLTYFQNEAQLDKSGLPSDRFFAERPEGSVSTLKIQRTQQEDSAVYLCASSLAFRSGGAGELFFGEGSRLTVL.